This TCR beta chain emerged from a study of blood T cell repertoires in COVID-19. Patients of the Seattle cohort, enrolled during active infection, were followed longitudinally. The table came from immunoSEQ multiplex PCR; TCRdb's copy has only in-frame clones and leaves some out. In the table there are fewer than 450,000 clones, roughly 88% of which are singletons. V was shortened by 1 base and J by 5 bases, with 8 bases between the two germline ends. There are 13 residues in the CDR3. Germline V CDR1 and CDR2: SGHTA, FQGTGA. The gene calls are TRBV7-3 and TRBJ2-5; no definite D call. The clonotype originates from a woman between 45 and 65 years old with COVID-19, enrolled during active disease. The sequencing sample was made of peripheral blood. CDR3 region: CASSLSRQETQYF. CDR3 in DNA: TGTGCCAGCAGCTTAAGCAGGCAGGAGACCCAGTACTTC. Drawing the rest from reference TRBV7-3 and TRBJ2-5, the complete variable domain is GAGVSQTPSNKVTEKGKYVELRCDPISGHTALYWYRQSLGQGPEFLIYFQGTGAADDSGLPNDRFFAVRPEGSVSTLKIQRTERGDSAVYLCASSLSRQETQYFGPGTRLLVL.